Presented here are 18 T cell receptor beta chains from one specimen sequenced in a study of blood T cell repertoires in COVID-19. Generated by immunoSEQ multiplex PCR, the TCRdb table keeps only in-frame clones and is missing some. The sample has around 140,000 clones; around 83% are singletons. The specimen sequenced was peripheral blood. The receptors here all came from a human donor in a cohort sampled during active COVID-19.

The J gene is TRBJ2-7, the V gene TRBV7-2; tentatively, D is TRBD2 (5 bases). CDR1 SGHTA and CDR2 FQGNSA come from the germline V gene. CDR3 length: 11 residues. V dropped 7 bases and J dropped 6 bases, with 10 bases sitting between them. The CDR3 region is CASTLGVEQYF. CDR3 DNA sequence: TGTGCCAGCACCCTCGGGGTCGAGCAGTACTTC.

The chain has TRBV20-1 and TRBJ2-7; D gene unclear. Germline lookup yields CDR1 DFQATT and CDR2 SNEGSKA (reference sequence). CDR3 length equals 11 residues. Trimming shortened V by 4 bases and J by 6 bases, and 10 bases separated the two germline ends. The CDR3 loop reads CSAKPRVEQYF. In DNA, the CDR3 is TGCAGTGCTAAACCTAGAGTCGAGCAGTACTTC.

The rearrangement joins TRBV28 to TRBJ1-1; the D is unclear. The CDR3 consists of 12 residues. From germline, CDR1 is MDHEN and CDR2 SYDVKM. Between the trimmed V and J ends, which lost 3 bases and 9 bases, there was a span of 11 bases. The CDR3 bases are TGTGCCAGCAGTTTGTTCCAGGCTAAAGCTTTCTTT. Protein product: CASSLFQAKAFF.

V gene TRBV19 combines with J gene TRBJ1-1; D is ambiguous. This CDR3 has 15 amino acids. Trimming took off 5 bases at V and 1 base at J, with 14 bases between the two ends. CDR1 and CDR2 from the germline V gene are LNHDA and SQIVND (reference sequence). The CDR3 is CASSAGRARNTEAFF. The CDR3 bases are TGTGCCAGTAGTGCCGGGAGGGCGAGGAACACTGAAGCTTTCTTT.

The V gene is TRBV4-1, the J gene TRBJ1-2; a weak D match, TRBD1 (6 bases). CDR3 length: 15 residues. In germline, CDR1 is MGHRA, CDR2 YSYEKL. Trimming shortened V by 9 bases and J by 1 base, and 18 bases separated the two germline ends. In DNA, the CDR3 is TGCGCCAGTTCACGTCAGGGGTCAAGTAACTATGGCTACACCTTC. Its protein product is CASSRQGSSNYGYTF.

CDR3: CAIKSGLAQQETQYF. CDR3 nucleotide sequence: TGTGCCATCAAAAGTGGTCTAGCGCAACAAGAGACCCAGTACTTC. The chain is built from TRBV10-3 and TRBJ2-5; perhaps TRBD2 as D (6 bases). The CDR3 consists of 15 residues. The V end was cut by 7 bases, the J end by 2 bases, with 17 bases between. Germline CDR1 is ENHRY and CDR2 is SYGVKD.

The chain uses TRBV5-5 and TRBJ2-1; TRBD1 agrees at 7 bases. The CDR3 spans 15 residues. The germline CDR1 and CDR2 sequences are SGHKS and YYEKEE (reference sequence). V lost 0 bases, J lost 4 bases, and 4 bases stayed unmatched. The CDR3 sequence is CASSLVGQEYNEQFF. The CDR3 DNA reads as TGTGCCAGCAGCTTGGTAGGACAGGAATACAATGAGCAGTTCTTC.

This sequence joins TRBV18 and TRBJ1-5; D possibly corresponds to TRBD1 (6 bases). Trimming shortened V by 4 bases and J by 1 base, and 11 bases separated the two germline ends. CDR3 size: 15 residues. Looked up from germline, CDR1 is KGHSH and CDR2 is LQKENI. In DNA, the CDR3 is TGTGCCAGCTCACGGGACAAAATAAGCAATCAGCCCCAGCATTTT. Residues: CASSRDKISNQPQHF.

This clone was counted many times. The V gene is TRBV6-5, the J gene TRBJ1-5, with 7 bases lining up with TRBD1. CDR1 MNHEY and CDR2 SVGAGI come from the germline V gene. Trimming cost V 2 bases and J 5 bases; bases outside gene matches: 0. The CDR3 runs to 13 residues. CDR3: CASSYGQDQPQHF. The CDR3 nucleotides are TGTGCCAGCAGTTACGGACAGGATCAGCCCCAGCATTTT.

The chain couples TRBV20-1 to TRBJ2-7; weak D call: TRBD2 (6 bases). Germline assignment: CDR1 DFQATT and CDR2 SNEGSKA (reference sequence). Trimming took 3 bases from V and 3 from J, leaving 12 bases between them. There are 13 residues in the CDR3. This CDR3 reads CSASRDSNYEQYF. DNA for the CDR3: TGCAGTGCTAGTCGGGACTCAAACTACGAGCAGTACTTC.

This rearrangement joins TRBV7-9 to TRBJ1-1; D might be TRBD1 (6 bases). The germline gives CDR1 SEHNR, CDR2 FQNEAQ (reference sequence). The CDR3 is made up of 14 amino acids. V was trimmed by 0 bases and J by 6 bases, leaving 11 bases between them. CDR3 nucleotide sequence: TGTGCCAGCAGCTTAGCGGGGAGGGGGGCTGAAGCTTTCTTT. It encodes CASSLAGRGAEAFF.

This chain links TRBV18 with TRBJ2-7; 10 bases match TRBD1. Germline CDR1 and CDR2: KGHSH and LQKENI. V shed 4 bases and J 6 bases; nucleotides not matched to a gene: 12. The CDR3 runs to 16 residues. The CDR3 region has the DNA TGTGCCAGCTCACTACGGACAGGGGGTTCTTCCAGCGAGCAGTACTTC. Translated: CASSLRTGGSSSEQYF.

This chain links TRBV2 with TRBJ2-3; 7 nucleotides match TRBD2. Germline V gene lookup returns CDR1 SNHLY and CDR2 FYNNEI. With V trimmed by 6 bases and J by 4 bases, 7 bases remained unmatched. The CDR3 has 14 amino acids. The DNA of the CDR3 is TGTGCCAGCAGGGCGGGAGATCCGGCAGATACGCAGTATTTT. Encoded protein: CASRAGDPADTQYF.

The CDR3 loop reads CASSIEGNYGYTF. In nucleotides, the CDR3 is TGTGCCAGTAGTATAGAGGGCAACTATGGCTACACCTTC. The V and J genes are TRBV19 and TRBJ1-2; D is undetermined. The V gene's germline CDR1 is LNHDA and CDR2 SQIVND (reference sequence). V was clipped by 0 bases and J by 2 bases, with 4 bases between them. The CDR3 runs 13 residues.

V is TRBV11-3 and J is TRBJ1-3, with D uncertain. Trimming stripped 7 bases from V and 1 base from J, with 14 bases between. The CDR3 runs to 15 residues. Germline V gene lookup returns CDR1 SGHNT and CDR2 YENEEA. In DNA, the CDR3 is TGTGCCAGCAACCCTGAGAGGGAATCTGGAAACACCATATATTTT. It encodes CASNPERESGNTIYF. Complete variable domain (other parts from reference TRBV11-3 and TRBJ1-3): EAGVVQSPRYKIIEKKQPVAFWCNPISGHNTLYWYLQNLGQGPELLIRYENEEAVDDSQLPKDRFSAERLKGVDSTLKIQPAELGDSAVYLCASNPERESGNTIYFGEGSWLTVV.

The chain carries TRBV5-1 and TRBJ2-1; D is unresolved. Germline V gene sequence: CDR1 SGHRS, CDR2 YFSETQ. Trimming shortened V by 0 bases and J by 7 bases, and 17 bases separated the two germline ends. CDR3 length: 16 amino acids. CDR3 loop: CASSLATGFNGNEQFF. The CDR3 DNA is TGCGCCAGCAGCTTGGCCACCGGGTTTAATGGAAATGAGCAGTTCTTC. Full variable domain (remainder filled in from reference TRBV5-1 and TRBJ2-1): KAGVTQTPRYLIKTRGQQVTLSCSPISGHRSVSWYQQTPGQGLQFLFEYFSETQRNKGNFPGRFSGRQFSNSRSEMNVSTLELGDSALYLCASSLATGFNGNEQFFGPGTRLTVL.

The CDR3 coding sequence is TGTGCCAGCAGACCCTCGGACAGGAACAATGAGCAGTTCTTC. It encodes CASRPSDRNNEQFF. This rearrangement joins TRBV28 to TRBJ2-1; 7 nucleotides agree with TRBD1. Germline lookup yields CDR1 MDHEN and CDR2 SYDVKM. CDR3 length: 14 amino acids. The J segment lost 5 bases and the V segment lost 6 bases, leaving 7 bases of the junction unmatched.

The rearrangement links TRBV7-3 to TRBJ2-1, with 9 bases aligning to TRBD1. Germline V CDR1 and CDR2: SGHTA, FQGTGA. V dropped 1 base and J dropped 4; count of bases not matched to a gene: 5. There are 16 residues in the CDR3. The CDR3 DNA reads TGTGCCAGCAGCTTAAGGGGACAGGGTGGGTACAATGAGCAGTTCTTC. Translation gives CASSLRGQGGYNEQFF. The variable domain in full, completed from reference TRBV7-3 and TRBJ2-1, reads GAGVSQTPSNKVTEKGKYVELRCDPISGHTALYWYRQSLGQGPEFLIYFQGTGAADDSGLPNDRFFAVRPEGSVSTLKIQRTERGDSAVYLCASSLRGQGGYNEQFFGPGTRLTVL.